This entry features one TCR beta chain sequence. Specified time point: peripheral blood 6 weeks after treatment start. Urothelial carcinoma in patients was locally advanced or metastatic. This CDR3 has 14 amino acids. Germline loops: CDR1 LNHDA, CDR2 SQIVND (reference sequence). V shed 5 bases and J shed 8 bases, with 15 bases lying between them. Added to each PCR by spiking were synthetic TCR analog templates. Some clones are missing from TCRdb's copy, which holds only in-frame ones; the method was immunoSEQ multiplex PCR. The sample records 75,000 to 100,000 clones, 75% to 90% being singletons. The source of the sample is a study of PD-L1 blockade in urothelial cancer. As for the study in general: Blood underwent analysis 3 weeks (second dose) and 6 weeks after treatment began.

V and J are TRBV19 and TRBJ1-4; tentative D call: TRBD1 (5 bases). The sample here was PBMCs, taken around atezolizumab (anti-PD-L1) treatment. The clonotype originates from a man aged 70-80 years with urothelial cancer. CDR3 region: CASSPPGVGEKLFF. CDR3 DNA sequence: TGTGCCAGTAGTCCGCCGGGGGTAGGGGAAAAACTGTTTTTT.